Listed here are 13 T cell receptor beta chains from one sample, sequenced in a study of graft-versus-host responses after intestinal transplantation. The protocol was immunoSEQ multiplex PCR, while the TCRdb copy is restricted to in-frame clones and leaves out a portion. The sample yields about 64,000 clones, 80% to 95% seen once. The material was bone marrow, obtained less than 750 days after intestinal transplantation. The receptors stem from a human patient who received an intestinal transplant, so some T cells may come from the graft donor.

Of note for this clone: The sample holds other DNA sequences that translate to the same CDR3. This sequence joins TRBV4-1 and TRBJ1-5; D remains unclear. Per germline, CDR1 MGHRA and CDR2 YSYEKL. With 0 bases removed from V and 4 bases from J, the gap between germline ends came to 4 bases. The CDR3 contains 13 residues. The CDR3, as DNA: TGCGCCAGCAGCCAAGATAGAAATCAGCCCCAGCATTTT. Translated, it gives CASSQDRNQPQHF.

The chain links TRBV20-1 to TRBJ1-1; perhaps TRBD1 as D (6 bases). The CDR3 covers 10 residues. V was trimmed by 2 bases and J by 11 bases, leaving 9 bases between them. Germline V gene lookup returns CDR1 DFQATT and CDR2 SNEGSKA (reference sequence). CDR3 loop: CSARSGDAFF. In DNA, the CDR3 is TGCAGTGCTAGATCAGGGGATGCTTTCTTT.

J is TRBJ2-7 and V is TRBV19; D gene unclear. The length of the CDR3 is 13 residues. Per germline, CDR1 LNHDA and CDR2 SQIVND (reference sequence). Trimming removed 1 base at V and 2 bases at J, with 6 bases between. The CDR3 DNA follows: TGTGCCAGTAGTATAGGTCGCGCCTACGAGCAGTACTTC. It translates to CASSIGRAYEQYF.

CDR3 DNA: TGTGCCAGCAGCAAAGGGACGGTGAAGACTGAAGCTTTCTTT. It codes for CASSKGTVKTEAFF. The chain links TRBV21-1 to TRBJ1-1. TRBV21-1 is shown as a pseudogene. CDR3 length: 14 amino acids.

The chain employs TRBV11-2 and TRBJ2-3; the match to TRBD2 covers 7 bases. The CDR3 runs 16 residues. Per the germline V gene, CDR1 is SGHAT and CDR2 is FQNNGV. V shed 5 bases and J 4 bases; nucleotides not matched to a gene: 12. The CDR3 nucleotides read TGTGCCAGCAGCCCGAGCTTCGGACTAGAGTCAGATACGCAGTATTTT. It yields the protein CASSPSFGLESDTQYF.

This clone was recorded only once. The chain couples TRBV28 to TRBJ2-5; D possibly matches TRBD1 or TRBD2 (5 bases each). Germline CDR1 MDHEN, CDR2 SYDVKM. The germline V and J ends were trimmed by 6 bases and 5 bases, with 16 bases remaining between them. This CDR3 has 14 residues. CDR3 DNA: TGTGCCAGCAGCAAATCCAGGGACGGGGAGACCCAGTACTTC. It translates to CASSKSRDGETQYF.

CDR3 DNA: TGTGCCAGCAGCGTAAGTTCCCAGGGCGGGGAGCTGTTTTTT. As protein: CASSVSSQGGELFF. The gene calls are TRBV9 and TRBJ2-2, with D tentatively TRBD1 (5 bases). CDR3 length: 14 residues. Deletions cut 1 base from V and 7 bases from J, with 11 bases between. Looked up from germline, CDR1 is SGDLS and CDR2 is YYNGEE.

This chain joins TRBV10-1 and TRBJ2-7, with D possibly matching TRBD1 (6 bases). Per the germline V gene, CDR1 is WNHNN and CDR2 is SYGVQD (reference sequence). Trimming pared 5 bases from V and 1 base from J, leaving 9 bases between. The CDR3 runs to 13 residues. The DNA for the CDR3 is TGCGCCAGCAGTAAGCAGGGGTCCTACGAGCAGTACTTC. Its protein product is CASSKQGSYEQYF.

The chain joins TRBV9 to TRBJ1-1, with D perhaps matching TRBD1 (5 bases). The CDR3 is 14 residues long. Germline values: CDR1 SGDLS, CDR2 YYNGEE. V lost 6 bases and J 4 bases, leaving 16 bases between the germline ends. The CDR3 sequence: CASNLFGGRTEAFF. CDR3 DNA: TGTGCCAGCAATCTATTCGGGGGACGCACTGAAGCTTTCTTT. Full variable domain (remainder filled in from reference TRBV9 and TRBJ1-1): DSGVTQTPKHLITATGQRVTLRCSPRSGDLSVYWYQQSLDQGLQFLIQYYNGEERAKGNILERFSAQQFPDLHSELNLSSLELGDSALYFCASNLFGGRTEAFFGQGTRLTVV.

Remarks on this clone: Compared with germline, one end of the junction differs, possibly owing to a read error. The chain joins TRBV5-4 to TRBJ1-1; 9 bases match TRBD1. Germline V gene sequence: CDR1 SGHNT, CDR2 YYREEE (reference sequence). This CDR3 spans 14 amino acids. This CDR3 is CASTLGQGGTEAFF. For the CDR3, the DNA is TGTGCCAGCACCTTGGGACAGGGCGGAACTGAAGCTTTCTTT.

The V call is TRBV6-5, the J call TRBJ2-7; 9 bases map to TRBD1. V was clipped by 2 bases and J by 3 bases; unmatched bases: 5. Germline values: CDR1 MNHEY, CDR2 SVGAGI. The CDR3 runs 15 residues. The CDR3 sequence: CASSYEGTGIYEQYF. The CDR3 DNA follows: TGTGCCAGCAGTTACGAGGGGACAGGGATCTACGAGCAGTACTTC.

This chain links TRBV6-1 with TRBJ1-5, with a weak D call TRBD1 (6 bases). CDR1 and CDR2 (germline): MNHNS, SASEGT. The CDR3 extends over 14 amino acids. V was clipped by 4 bases and J by 5 bases, with 12 bases between them. CDR3 amino acids: CASSAGAGDQPQHF. DNA of the CDR3: TGTGCCAGCAGTGCAGGGGCGGGGGATCAGCCCCAGCATTTT.

The genes are TRBV6-6 and TRBJ2-5; TRBD2 matches 9 bases. The CDR3 loop spans 14 amino acids. J was trimmed by 5 bases and V by 6 bases; bases with no gene match: 7. From germline, CDR1 is MNHNY and CDR2 SVGAGI (reference sequence). The CDR3 DNA is TGTGCCAGCAGCAATAGCGGGAGCGGGGAGACCCAGTACTTC. Translated: CASSNSGSGETQYF.